Below are 7 T cell receptor beta chains sequenced from a single sample in a study of cytomegalovirus exposure and HLA in healthy donors. A multiplex PCR was run with 60 Vbeta primers and 13 Jbeta primers. Generated by immunoSEQ multiplex PCR, the TCRdb table keeps only in-frame clones and is missing some. The data hold a few hundred thousand clones, with roughly 80% observed a single time. The sample consisted of PBMCs. Receptors were obtained from a man between 25 and 39 years old in good health and CMV-seronegative.

This sequence joins TRBV5-1 and TRBJ2-3; tentatively, D is TRBD1 (5 bases). The CDR3 is 15 amino acids. Trimming removed 0 bases at V and 2 bases at J, with 10 bases between. The V gene's germline CDR1 is SGHRS and CDR2 YFSETQ. The CDR3 spells CASSLDGATTDTQYF. In DNA form, the CDR3 reads TGCGCCAGCAGCTTGGATGGGGCCACCACAGATACGCAGTATTTT.

V and J are TRBV6-5 and TRBJ2-5; 7 bases are shared with TRBD1. The CDR3 covers 15 residues. The junction had 13 bases not matched to a gene; V was cut back by 7 bases and J by 5 bases. Germline CDR1 reads MNHEY; CDR2 reads SVGAGI. In nucleotides, the CDR3 is TGTGCCAGCATTCAATCGACAGGGCGTTTGGAGACCCAGTACTTC. As protein: CASIQSTGRLETQYF.

The V call is TRBV5-4, the J call TRBJ1-2, with unresolved D. The CDR3 covers 14 residues. V dropped 4 bases and J dropped 4 bases, with 14 bases sitting between them. Germline V CDR1 and CDR2: SGHNT, YYREEE (reference sequence). CDR3 bases: TGTGCCAGCAGCAGTCAGGAGGGAGGCTATGGCTACACCTTC. Translation: CASSSQEGGYGYTF. Supplemented by reference TRBV5-4 and TRBJ1-2, the full variable domain reads ETGVTQSPTHLIKTRGQQVTLRCSSQSGHNTVSWYQQALGQGPQFIFQYYREEENGRGNFPPRFSGLQFPNYSSELNVNALELDDSALYLCASSSQEGGYGYTFGSGTRLTVV.

The J gene is TRBJ2-1, the V gene TRBV19; TRBD2 matches at 7 bases. This CDR3 is built from 14 residues. Per germline, CDR1 LNHDA and CDR2 SQIVND (reference sequence). V was clipped by 3 bases and J by 2 bases; unmatched bases: 1. The CDR3 here is CASSMGTTYNEQFF. DNA of the CDR3: TGTGCCAGTAGTATGGGGACTACCTACAATGAGCAGTTCTTC.

The rearrangement uses TRBV19 and TRBJ1-5, with TRBD1 matching 7 bases. Germline V CDR1 and CDR2: LNHDA, SQIVND (reference sequence). J was trimmed by 7 bases and V by 3 bases; bases with no gene match: 6. The length of the CDR3 is 14 residues. CDR3 sequence reads: CASSIGQGGQPQHF. CDR3 sequence (DNA): TGTGCCAGTAGTATCGGGCAGGGGGGACAGCCCCAGCATTTT.

A single count supports this clone. V and J are TRBV5-1 and TRBJ2-3; TRBD2 agrees at 16 bases. The trim removed 4 bases at V and 3 bases at J, leaving 8 bases unmatched. The CDR3 extends over 18 amino acids. CDR1 is SGHRS and CDR2 is YFSETQ in the germline V gene. CDR3 loop: CASSPGLAGGTGTDTQYF. In DNA form, the CDR3 reads TGCGCCAGCAGCCCGGGACTAGCGGGGGGGACTGGGACAGATACGCAGTATTTT.

This clone appeared a few times. A read error may produce the germline difference seen at one junction end. The V and J genes are TRBV7-9 and TRBJ2-7; TRBD1 is a possible D gene (6 bases). The CDR3 totals 13 residues. From germline, CDR1 is SEHNR and CDR2 FQNEAQ (reference sequence). CDR3 nucleotide sequence: TGTTCCAGCAGCTATAAGGACAGCTACGAGCAGTACTTC. Translated: CSSSYKDSYEQYF.